This T cell receptor (beta chain) was profiled in a study of blood T cells in healthy people across ages. From germline, CDR1 is SGHRS and CDR2 YFSETQ. CDR3 size: 14 residues. Then a second PCR, running about 6 to 12 cycles, was carried out with a sample-barcoded 5' primer and a J-beta primer mix. TCRdb re-called the 5' RACE reads with MiXCR, one entry per CDR3 protein. In the table there are 780,000 or so distinct CDR3 sequences, 53% of which are singletons. This clonotype has only a few counts. The antigen is undetermined. Findings and limits, study-wide: Observed TCR beta diversity showed a strong correlation with the percentage of naive T cells as measured by flow cytometry. No conclusive comparison of naive versus antigen-experienced cells was possible with unsorted PBMCs. Donors of long life had a larger count of naive CD4+ cells and greater diversity than aged donors.

The source is a man aged 80 or over in good health. The J gene is TRBJ2-5, the V gene TRBV5-1, with D tentatively TRBD1 (6 bases). The J call is in doubt because the DNA end fits TRBJ2-7 better. Sequencing used blood. The CDR3 loop is CASSWAGETYEQYF. As DNA, the CDR3 is TGCGCCAGCAGCTGGGCAGGGGAAACCTACGAGCAGTACTTC.